One TCR beta chain is described in this entry. This table comes from immunoSEQ multiplex PCR, and its TCRdb copy is limited to in-frame clones, with some not included. The sample has about 35,000 clones, 89% seen once. This sample was taken from a study of T cell changes during pregnancy in multiple sclerosis. Germline V gene lookup returns CDR1 SGHTS and CDR2 YDEGEE. The CDR3 loop spans 14 amino acids. V gave up 0 bases and J gave up 7 bases, with 13 bases separating them. Sequences were derived from CD4+ T cells from peripheral blood mononuclear cells, sampled after pregnancy. This clonotype originated in a female donor in good health, enrolled as a control in a pregnancy study. This sequence joins TRBV5-8 and TRBJ1-2; the D gene is possibly TRBD1 (5 bases). The CDR3 sequence: CASSLEGSLGGYTF. The CDR3 coding sequence is TGTGCCAGCAGCTTGGAGGGGTCGTTGGGTGGCTACACCTTC.